One sample yielded the 27 T cell receptor beta chains listed below, sequenced in a study of cytomegalovirus exposure and HLA in healthy donors (dated by TCRdb to 2017 to 2019). Preparation of the library involved the immunoSEQ multiplex PCR assay. For the multiplex PCR, a mixture combining 60 forward primers for TCR Vbeta segments and 13 reverse primers for TCR Jbeta segments was used. TCRdb took over this immuneACCESS table, retaining in-frame rearrangements with V and J assigned. Such tables are incomplete; in checked studies, under half of the missing clones stem from an unresolved V gene, and the remainder is unexplained. Counted in this sample were around 130,000 clones; roughly 75% of them appeared once. The ten largest clones represent 5.3% of the sample. The specimen was PBMCs. These receptor sequences come from a man aged 25 to 40 in good health and CMV-seronegative.

The chain recombines TRBV11-2 with TRBJ1-4, with TRBD1 as a possible D gene (6 bases). Trimming shortened V by 5 bases and J by 6 bases, and 13 bases separated the two germline ends. The CDR3 length is 14 residues. Germline values: CDR1 SGHAT, CDR2 FQNNGV. DNA of the CDR3: TGTGCCAGCAGCAGAGACAGGTTTGATGAAAAACTGTTTTTT. The encoded protein is CASSRDRFDEKLFF.

The genes are TRBV7-2 and TRBJ1-2; D is perhaps TRBD1 (6 bases). Germline values: CDR1 SGHTA, CDR2 FQGNSA. The CDR3 is 14 amino acids. The V end was cut by 2 bases, the J end by 8 bases, with 15 bases between. CDR3 coding DNA: TGTGCCAGCAGCTTATTCCCTTCAGGGGAAGGCTACACCTTC. This gives the protein CASSLFPSGEGYTF. Filled out from reference TRBV7-2 and TRBJ1-2, the complete variable domain reads GAGVSQSPSNKVTEKGKDVELRCDPISGHTALYWYRQSLGQGLEFLIYFQGNSAPDKSGLPSDRFSAERTGGSVSTLTIQRTQQEDSAVYLCASSLFPSGEGYTFGSGTRLTVV.

The V call is TRBV21-1, the J call TRBJ2-3; the table's TRBD2 call for D was not verified on the DNA. TRBV21-1 is an annotated pseudogene. CDR3 length: 14 residues. The CDR3 sequence: CASSRRGPSDTQYF. CDR3 in DNA: TGTGCCAGCAGCAGGAGGGGACCATCAGATACGCAGTATTTT.

V is TRBV6-5 and J is TRBJ1-1, with D tentatively TRBD1 (5 bases). The V end lost 0 bases, the J end lost 0 bases, and 11 bases lay between the germline ends. Germline assignment: CDR1 MNHEY and CDR2 SVGAGI. There are 16 residues in the CDR3. CDR3 in amino acids: CASSYSSGGLNTEAFF. The CDR3 nucleotides are TGTGCCAGCAGTTACTCGTCGGGGGGGTTGAACACTGAAGCTTTCTTT.

The V call is TRBV10-3, the J call TRBJ1-4; 11 bases fit TRBD1. The CDR3 loop spans 13 amino acids. The V and J ends lost 11 bases and 7 bases, in that order; junction bases with no gene match: 6. Looked up from germline, CDR1 is ENHRY and CDR2 is SYGVKD. The CDR3 DNA is TGTGCCGTTAGGGACAGGGGGAGTGAAAAACTGTTTTTT. It codes for CAVRDRGSEKLFF.

This chain connects TRBV10-3 to TRBJ2-7, with D possibly being TRBD1 (5 bases). The CDR3 has 14 residues. Germline lookup yields CDR1 ENHRY and CDR2 SYGVKD. Between the trimmed V and J ends, which lost 0 bases and 4 bases, there was a span of 10 bases. CDR3: CAISESTQDYEQYF. The DNA of the CDR3 is TGTGCCATCAGTGAGTCCACACAGGATTACGAGCAGTACTTC.

The sample holds one count of this clone. The chain couples TRBV7-9 to TRBJ2-1; a weak D match, TRBD2 (6 bases). This CDR3 region has 14 residues. Per the germline V gene, CDR1 is SEHNR and CDR2 is FQNEAQ (reference sequence). V shed 3 bases and J shed 3 bases, with 9 bases lying between them. The CDR3: CASSLQGGYNEQFF. DNA for the CDR3: TGTGCCAGCAGCTTGCAGGGAGGCTACAATGAGCAGTTCTTC.

The chain is built from TRBV5-6 and TRBJ2-1, with D possibly TRBD2 on 5 matching bases. V was trimmed by 5 bases and J by 1 base, leaving 13 bases between them. The CDR3 has 15 residues. CDR1 is SGHDT, CDR2 YYEEEE, per germline. The CDR3 reads CASRPLAESYNEQFF. CDR3 nucleotide sequence: TGTGCCAGCAGGCCCCTAGCAGAGTCCTACAATGAGCAGTTCTTC.

J is TRBJ1-5 and V is TRBV6-5; possibly TRBD1 for D (5 bases). Trimming cost V 4 bases and J 4 bases, with 14 bases left between them. This CDR3 is 15 amino acids long. Germline V gene data show CDR1 as MNHEY and CDR2 as SVGAGI. In nucleotides, the CDR3 is TGTGCCAGCAGTTCTGCGGGACGGGAAAATCAGCCCCAGCATTTT. Its translation is CASSSAGRENQPQHF.

V gene TRBV29-1 combines with J gene TRBJ1-2; D remains ambiguous. This CDR3 is built from 15 residues. V shed 3 bases and J shed 8 bases, with 22 bases lying between them. CDR1 and CDR2 from the germline V gene are SQVTM and ANQGSEA. As DNA, the CDR3 is TGCAGCGTTGATTTCGGGATGGGAGGATTAGGGGGCTACACCTTC. Amino acids: CSVDFGMGGLGGYTF.

The V and J genes are TRBV5-4 and TRBJ2-1; 7 positions match TRBD1. CDR1 and CDR2 (germline): SGHNT, YYREEE (reference sequence). After removal of 5 bases from V and 8 bases from J, the junction contained 16 bases not matched to a gene. This CDR3 is 16 amino acids long. The CDR3 region has the DNA TGTGCCAGCAGTTCTCCGGGACAGACACCTGGTCATGAGCAGTTCTTC. Amino acids: CASSSPGQTPGHEQFF.

V is TRBV28 and J is TRBJ1-2; the D gene is possibly TRBD1 (5 bases). Trimming cost V 6 bases and J 6 bases, with 11 bases left between them. The CDR3 sequence is 12 residues long. Per germline, CDR1 MDHEN and CDR2 SYDVKM. The CDR3 region is CASRIRDDGYTF. The CDR3 DNA reads TGTGCCAGCAGGATCAGGGATGATGGCTACACCTTC.

J is TRBJ1-4 and V is TRBV27; 10 nucleotides match TRBD1. Germline-derived CDR1 and CDR2 are MNHEY and SMNVEV (reference sequence). The CDR3 extends over 16 amino acids. The V gene end was trimmed by 4 bases and the J gene end by 6 bases; junction bases not matched to a gene: 8. Here the CDR3 reads CASSSRTGGVYEKLFF. CDR3 DNA: TGTGCCAGCAGTTCGAGGACAGGGGGAGTGTATGAAAAACTGTTTTTT.

DNA of the CDR3: TGTGCCAGCAGCTTCCTTCGGGGGGCGGCAGATACGCAGTATTTT. Its translation: CASSFLRGAADTQYF. The V and J genes are TRBV7-9 and TRBJ2-3, with a tentative D call TRBD2 (7 bases). With 3 bases removed from V and 4 bases from J, the gap between germline ends came to 14 bases. Germline values: CDR1 SEHNR, CDR2 FQNEAQ (reference sequence). The CDR3 contains 15 residues.

The V gene is TRBV5-6, the J gene TRBJ1-2, with TRBD1 matching over 8 bases. This CDR3 contains 17 residues. Losses at the gene ends were 3 bases for V and 7 bases for J; bases not matched to a gene: 17. Germline V gene data show CDR1 as SGHDT and CDR2 as YYEEEE. The CDR3 protein is CASSSRFRQGIASGYTF. Written as DNA, the CDR3 is TGTGCCAGCAGCTCTCGTTTTCGACAGGGGATTGCAAGTGGCTACACCTTC.

This chain connects TRBV5-1 to TRBJ1-1; D gene unclear. Trimming stripped 2 bases from V and 4 bases from J, with 15 bases between. The CDR3 totals 15 residues. Germline V gene data show CDR1 as SGHRS and CDR2 as YFSETQ. The CDR3 is CASSFRSEGSTEAFF. CDR3 sequence (DNA): TGCGCCAGCAGCTTCCGCTCGGAGGGAAGCACTGAAGCTTTCTTT.

The chain joins TRBV4-1 to TRBJ2-7, with a tentative D call TRBD2 (6 bases). The ends were cut back, 2 bases at V and 3 bases at J, with 14 bases in the middle. The CDR3 runs 15 residues. CDR1 is MGHRA and CDR2 is YSYEKL in the germline V gene. Written as DNA, the CDR3 is TGCGCCAGCAGCCAACCCACCCGGGGGTTCTACGAGCAGTACTTC. This codes for CASSQPTRGFYEQYF.

This rearrangement joins TRBV10-3 to TRBJ1-3; 7 nucleotides agree with TRBD1. Trimming removed 4 bases from V and 7 bases from J; junction bases left unmatched: 7. The CDR3 covers 14 residues. CDR1 ENHRY and CDR2 SYGVKD come from the germline V gene. CDR3 in amino acids: CAISAPDRRNTIYF. The DNA of the CDR3 is TGTGCCATCAGTGCCCCGGACAGGCGGAACACCATATATTTT.

The chain employs TRBV5-4 and TRBJ1-6; TRBD1 matches 10 bases. The germline CDR1 and CDR2 sequences are SGHNT and YYREEE (reference sequence). CDR3 length: 18 residues. V dropped 0 bases and J dropped 5; count of bases not matched to a gene: 8. In DNA form, the CDR3 reads TGTGCCAGCAGCTTGGGACAGGGGGCAAGCCTTAATAATTCACCCCTCCACTTT. Its protein is CASSLGQGASLNNSPLHF.

This sequence joins TRBV2 and TRBJ2-3; D possibly corresponds to TRBD2 (5 bases). Germline CDR1 reads SNHLY; CDR2 reads FYNNEI. V was cut by 6 bases and J by 11 bases, with 12 bases left in between. This CDR3 contains 11 residues. CDR3 nucleotides: TGTGCCAGCAGAGGGAGCGCGGGGCAGTATTTT. It specifies CASRGSAGQYF.

The chain employs TRBV30 and TRBJ2-1, with TRBD2 identical over 8 bases. The CDR3 sequence is 12 residues long. V dropped 0 bases and J dropped 10; count of bases not matched to a gene: 2. From germline, CDR1 is GTSNPN and CDR2 SVGIG (reference sequence). CDR3 amino acids: CAWSVAGEEQFF. CDR3 in DNA: TGTGCCTGGAGTGTAGCGGGGGAGGAGCAGTTCTTC.

This clone was observed a few times. V is TRBV2 and J is TRBJ2-7; D not resolved. V was cut by 3 bases and J by 5 bases, with 14 bases left in between. CDR1 and CDR2 (germline): SNHLY, FYNNEI. This CDR3 contains 14 residues. CDR3 DNA: TGTGCCAGCAGTGAGACTCCCGTTTTAAACGAGCAGTACTTC. This encodes CASSETPVLNEQYF.

The chain recombines TRBV13 with TRBJ2-7; 11 positions agree with TRBD2. With 3 bases clipped from V and 0 bases from J, the junction kept 1 base outside the gene matches. The CDR3 length is 15 residues. The germline CDR1 and CDR2 sequences are PRHDT and FYEKMQ (reference sequence). CDR3 coding DNA: TGTGCCAGCAGCTTCGGGACTAGCGGCTCCTACGAGCAGTACTTC. Its translation is CASSFGTSGSYEQYF.

The chain carries TRBV5-1 and TRBJ2-7; 8 nucleotides agree with TRBD2. This CDR3 region has 17 residues. Germline values: CDR1 SGHRS, CDR2 YFSETQ. V shed 0 bases, J shed 5 bases, and the junction held 13 bases outside the gene matches. The CDR3 is CASSLAPSGISGNEQYF. As DNA, the CDR3 is TGCGCCAGCAGCTTGGCTCCTTCAGGGATTAGCGGGAACGAGCAGTACTTC.

This chain connects TRBV9 to TRBJ2-5; the match to TRBD2 covers 10 bases. The V segment lost 5 bases and the J segment 5 bases; nucleotides outside the gene matches: 12. The germline gives CDR1 SGDLS, CDR2 YYNGEE. CDR3 length: 16 amino acids. The CDR3 loop reads CASSPTGTSALETQYF. CDR3 nucleotide sequence: TGTGCCAGCAGTCCCACCGGGACTAGCGCACTTGAGACCCAGTACTTC.

The V gene is TRBV9, the J gene TRBJ2-5; 9 bases are a match to TRBD1. The CDR3 is made up of 15 amino acids. Unmatched junction bases numbered 5, after V lost 3 bases and J lost 2 bases. Germline loops: CDR1 SGDLS, CDR2 YYNGEE. CDR3 residues: CASSAGDRAQETQYF. Here the CDR3 DNA reads TGTGCCAGCAGCGCAGGGGACAGGGCACAAGAGACCCAGTACTTC.

In this sample, this clone turned up a few times. This chain joins TRBV5-1 and TRBJ1-6; D unclear. Trimming removed 0 bases at V and 0 bases at J, with 10 bases between. The CDR3 runs to 17 residues. Germline CDR1 SGHRS, CDR2 YFSETQ. The CDR3 nucleotides read TGCGCCAGCAGCTTGGGCGGGAGTAACTCCTATAATTCACCCCTCCACTTT. This gives the protein CASSLGGSNSYNSPLHF.